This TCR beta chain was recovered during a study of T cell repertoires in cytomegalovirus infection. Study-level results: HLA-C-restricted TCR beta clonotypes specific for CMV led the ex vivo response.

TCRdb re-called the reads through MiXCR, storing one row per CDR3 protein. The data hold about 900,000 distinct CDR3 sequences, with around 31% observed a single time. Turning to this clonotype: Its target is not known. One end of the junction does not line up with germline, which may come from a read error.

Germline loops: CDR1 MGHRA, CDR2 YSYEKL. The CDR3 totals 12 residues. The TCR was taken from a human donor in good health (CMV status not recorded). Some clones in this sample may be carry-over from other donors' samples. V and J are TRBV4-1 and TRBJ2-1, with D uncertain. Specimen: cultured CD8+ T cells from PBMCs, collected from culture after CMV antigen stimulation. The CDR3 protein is CASSQDSNEQFF. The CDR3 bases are TGTGCCAGCAGCCAAGATAGCAATGAGCAGTTCTTC.